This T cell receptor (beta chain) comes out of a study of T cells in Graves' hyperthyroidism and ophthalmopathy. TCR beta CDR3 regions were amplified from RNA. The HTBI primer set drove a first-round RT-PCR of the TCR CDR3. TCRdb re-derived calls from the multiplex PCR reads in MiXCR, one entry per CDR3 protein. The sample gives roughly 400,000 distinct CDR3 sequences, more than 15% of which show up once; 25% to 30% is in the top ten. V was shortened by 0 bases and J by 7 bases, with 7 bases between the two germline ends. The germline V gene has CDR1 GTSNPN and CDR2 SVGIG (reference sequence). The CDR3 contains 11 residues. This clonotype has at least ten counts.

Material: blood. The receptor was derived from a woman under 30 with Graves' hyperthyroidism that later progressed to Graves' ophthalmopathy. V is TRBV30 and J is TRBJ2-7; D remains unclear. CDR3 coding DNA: TGTGCCTGGAGTGTAACTCATGAGCAGTACTTC. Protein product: CAWSVTHEQYF.